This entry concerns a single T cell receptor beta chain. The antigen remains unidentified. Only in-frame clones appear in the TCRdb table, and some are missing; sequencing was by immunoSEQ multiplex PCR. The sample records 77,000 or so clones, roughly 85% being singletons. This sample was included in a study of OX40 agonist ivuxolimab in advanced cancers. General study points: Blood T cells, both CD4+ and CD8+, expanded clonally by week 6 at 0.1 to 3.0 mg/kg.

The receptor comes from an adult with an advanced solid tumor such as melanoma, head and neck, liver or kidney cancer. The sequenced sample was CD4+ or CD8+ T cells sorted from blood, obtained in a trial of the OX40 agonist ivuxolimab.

The CDR3 DNA is TGTGGAACCGGAGGGTCCGGGACTAGCGGGAGAGGGGGTAGCTACGAGCAGTACTTC. Translation: CGTGGSGTSGRGGSYEQYF. The rearrangement joins TRBV2 to TRBJ2-7, with TRBD2 identical over 14 bases. Germline values: CDR1 SNHLY, CDR2 FYNNEI. The CDR3 contains 19 residues.